The 3 T cell receptor beta chains given below trace back to one sample, sequenced in a study of cytomegalovirus exposure and HLA in healthy donors. PCR employed 60 Vbeta and 13 Jbeta primers. The data were produced by immunoSEQ multiplex PCR, yet TCRdb's version contains in-frame clones alone and is incomplete. Of 45,000 to 75,000 clones in the sample, around two thirds were seen once. Material: PBMCs. These receptors were obtained from an older woman in good health and CMV-seropositive.

This rearrangement joins TRBV19 to TRBJ2-7; D not resolved. Germline CDR1 reads LNHDA; CDR2 reads SQIVND (reference sequence). The length of the CDR3 is 12 residues. The germline V and J ends were trimmed by 5 bases and 6 bases, with 11 bases remaining between them. The DNA of the CDR3 is TGTGCCAGTAGTGCCGGGTTAACCGAGCAGTACTTC. This encodes CASSAGLTEQYF.

This clone was counted between two and nine times. The chain has TRBV11-3 and TRBJ2-1; a possible D gene is TRBD1 (5 bases). V lost 1 base to trimming and J lost 8 bases, with 9 bases between them. Germline V gives CDR1 SGHNT, CDR2 YENEEA. The CDR3 totals 13 residues. CDR3 protein: CASSLVGADEQFF. The CDR3 DNA follows: TGTGCCAGCAGCTTAGTTGGGGCCGATGAGCAGTTCTTC.

The chain joins TRBV5-1 to TRBJ2-2; TRBD1 aligns across 12 bases. V lost 7 bases, J lost 6 bases, and 13 bases stayed unmatched. From germline, CDR1 is SGHRS and CDR2 YFSETQ. The CDR3 runs to 17 residues. The CDR3 DNA is TGCGCCAGCTTATTTTCGCCCGGGACAGGGGGCGCCGGGGAGCTGTTTTTT. It codes for CASLFSPGTGGAGELFF.